The TCR beta chain under discussion was sequenced for a study of blood T cell repertoires in COVID-19 (dated by TCRdb to 2019 to 2021). About the study as a whole: Samples from collaborators originated in the United States, Italy and Spain and spanned both the acute and convalescent phases of COVID-19. The prospective study material was composed of cDNA or gDNA derived from T cells, B-cell-depleted T cells, or PBMCs. The dataset comprised deeply sampled blood TCRbeta repertoires from subjects exposed to, actively infected with, or recovered from COVID-19. A freely available public database, intended as a resource for researchers studying the immune response to SARS-CoV-2, is where the repertoires were released. The samples were drawn from two sources: the first 160 participants of the ongoing ImmuneRACE study, and over 1,000 subjects contributed by 6 global collaborators. A de-identified subject ID, COVID-19 status, age in years and sex were almost always included in the sample metadata. HLA class I and class II types, where available, came from metadata supplied by the sample provider rather than from assay-based typing.

TCRbeta CDR3 regions were amplified from genomic DNA by means of the immunoSEQ Assay, a bias-controlled multiplex PCR. The authors' pipeline ran thus. The number of nucleated cells in each sample was estimated from the amplification of reference gene primers within the assay. Sequence reads were collapsed and filtered to measure the absolute abundance of every unique TCRbeta CDR3 rearrangement. For each sample, productive Simpson clonality was calculated as the square root of Simpson's diversity index over productive rearrangements. Imported from immuneACCESS, the table was reduced by TCRdb to in-frame sequences with V and J called. These copies leave out some clones; in studies compared against another copy, an unresolved V gene accounts for under half, and the cause of the remainder is not known. V and J calls and clone size are copied from that table; D and trimming were computed from the DNA. The sample table holds roughly 120,000 clones, of which 79% were seen once. The top ten constitute approximately 4.2% of the sample.

Regarding this clone: Its antigen specificity is not known. Base qualities are missing; no much larger clone stands one base away.

What the research found in general, with its limitations: The quantity of clinical and demographic metadata differed by source and by participant and was supplied without curation.

The trim is 3 bases for V and 3 bases for J, with a gap of 15 bases between the germline ends. The CDR3 holds 16 amino acids from the cysteine to the phenylalanine. The sequence is cut down to CDR3 DNA, 48 bases in frame from base 1. CDR1 and CDR2 are read off the germline V gene as KGHSH and LQKENI. Collaborating institutions collected whole blood in K2EDTA tubes following their own protocols. For TCRbeta analysis, collaborators shipped samples in one of three forms: frozen whole blood, isolated PBMCs, or DNA extracted from either of those sample types. Material for sequencing was peripheral blood. The sequence links TRBV18 to TRBJ2-1; the D gene is unclear. This clonotype was obtained from a woman aged 80 or over with acute or convalescent COVID-19. The CDR3 here reads CASSPPSRKDYNEQFF. The DNA sequence is as follows: TGTGCCAGCTCACCGCCATCCAGAAAAGACTACAATGAGCAGTTCTTC.